Listed here are 21 T cell receptor beta chains from one sample, sequenced in a study of T cell repertoires in cytomegalovirus infection. MiXCR, applied by TCRdb to the reads, yields one record per CDR3 protein. The repertoire holds hundreds of thousands of distinct CDR3 sequences, with approximately 40% as singletons. Antigens of these TCRs are unknown. The specimen was cultured PBMCs, collected from culture after CMV antigen stimulation. The receptors shown here come from a human donor in good health (CMV status not recorded). Some clones in this sample may be carry-over from other donors' samples.

The V call is TRBV6-1, the J call TRBJ1-3, with D tentatively TRBD1 (6 bases). The CDR3 runs to 14 residues. Trimming pared 2 bases from V and 4 bases from J, leaving 9 bases between. The germline gives CDR1 MNHNS, CDR2 SASEGT. The CDR3 is CASSEPGAGNTIYF. CDR3 in DNA: TGTGCCAGCAGTGAACCAGGGGCAGGAAACACCATATATTTT.

The V and J genes are TRBV5-1 and TRBJ2-4; D unresolved. Per germline, CDR1 SGHRS and CDR2 YFSETQ. This CDR3 spans 16 amino acids. Trimming removed 4 bases from V and 0 bases from J, with 14 bases in between. The CDR3 DNA is TGCGCCAGCAGCCCCCGATCGGATCTAGCCAAAAACATTCAGTACTTC. This translates into CASSPRSDLAKNIQYF.

The chain combines TRBV25-1 with TRBJ2-2; no definite D call. Germline V CDR1 and CDR2: MGHDK, SYGVNS. The V end lost 1 base, the J end lost 7 bases, and 4 bases lay between the germline ends. The CDR3 runs to 12 residues. The CDR3 reads CASSEWSGELFF. DNA of the CDR3: TGTGCCAGCAGTGAATGGAGCGGGGAGCTGTTTTTT.

The gene calls are TRBV2 and TRBJ1-6; a weak D match, TRBD1 (5 bases). CDR1 and CDR2 (germline): SNHLY, FYNNEI. Trimming shortened V by 8 bases and J by 2 bases, and 13 bases separated the two germline ends. This CDR3 spans 15 amino acids. The CDR3, as DNA: TGTGCCAGCGGCCGAAGGACAACCTATAATTCACCCCTCCACTTT. This codes for CASGRRTTYNSPLHF. Drawing the rest from reference TRBV2 and TRBJ1-6, the complete variable domain is EPEVTQTPSHQVTQMGQEVILRCVPISNHLYFYWYRQILGQKVEFLVSFYNNEISEKSEIFDDQFSVERPDGSNFTLKIRSTKLEDSAMYFCASGRRTTYNSPLHFGNGTRLTVT.

This clonotype was counted only a few times. V usage is TRBV7-6 and J usage is TRBJ2-1, with D possibly matching TRBD2 (6 bases). V lost 4 bases to trimming and J lost 9 bases, with 10 bases between them. Germline CDR1 and CDR2: SGHVS and FNYEAQ. The CDR3 contains 12 residues. The chain's CDR3 is CASSSERAEQFF. CDR3 coding DNA: TGTGCCAGCAGCTCTGAGCGGGCTGAGCAGTTCTTC.

This clonotype was found a few times. In DNA, the CDR3 is TGTGCCAGCAGTGACGGGCACGGGGGGTACACTGAAGCTTTCTTT. It translates to CASSDGHGGYTEAFF. The chain has TRBV25-1 and TRBJ1-1; TRBD1 might be the D (5 bases). The CDR3 length is 15 residues. V dropped 3 bases and J dropped 3 bases, with 14 bases sitting between them. Germline V lookup: CDR1 MGHDK, CDR2 SYGVNS.

The rearrangement joins TRBV6-2 or TRBV6-3 to TRBJ2-5, with 7 bases identical to TRBD2. CDR1 MNHEY and CDR2 SVGEGT come from the germline V gene. This CDR3 comprises 15 residues. J gave up 3 bases and V 8 bases, and 12 bases lay outside the gene matches. In DNA, the CDR3 is TGTGCCAGCCAGACCAGGCGGGGGATGGAAGAGACCCAGTACTTC. This gives the protein CASQTRRGMEETQYF.

This clonotype was seen more than once but under ten times. The chain combines TRBV7-6 with TRBJ2-1, with 13 positions matching TRBD2. The CDR3 spans 13 residues. The trim removed 5 bases at V and 15 bases at J, leaving 7 bases unmatched. Germline assignment: CDR1 SGHVS and CDR2 FNYEAQ. In DNA, the CDR3 is TGTGCCAGCAGCCCTGGACTAGCGGGAGAGTCGTTCTTC. Encoded protein: CASSPGLAGESFF. Looking up the rest from reference TRBV7-6 and TRBJ2-1 gives the full variable domain: GAGVSQSPRYKVTKRGQDVALRCDPISGHVSLYWYRQALGQGPEFLTYFNYEAQQDKSGLPNDRFSAERPEGSISTLTIQRTEQRDSAMYRCASSPGLAGESFFGPGTRLTVL.

In its sample, this clonotype was seen a few times. The chain employs TRBV11-2 and TRBJ2-5; D call uncertain. The V gene's germline CDR1 is SGHAT and CDR2 FQNNGV. V was shortened by 6 bases and J by 5 bases, with 7 bases between the two germline ends. CDR3 length: 11 residues. Here the CDR3 DNA reads TGTGCCAGCAGGCACGAGGAGACCCAGTACTTC. Translated: CASRHEETQYF.

The CDR3 DNA reads TGTGCCAGCAGCGTAGGGCCGACTAGCTACAGCTCCTACGAGCAGTACTTC. Protein product: CASSVGPTSYSSYEQYF. This chain links TRBV9 with TRBJ2-7; TRBD2 agrees at 7 bases. Germline CDR1 reads SGDLS; CDR2 reads YYNGEE. Trimming removed 0 bases from V and 0 bases from J; junction bases left unmatched: 9. The CDR3 sequence is 17 residues long.

The chain is built from TRBV28 and TRBJ2-3; D gene ambiguous. This CDR3 is 12 amino acids long. Per the germline V gene, CDR1 is MDHEN and CDR2 is SYDVKM. V gave up 6 bases and J gave up 7 bases, with 11 bases separating them. Here the CDR3 DNA reads TGTGCCAGCAGGGCAGATTCGAATACGCAGTATTTT. It codes for CASRADSNTQYF.

As DNA, the CDR3 is TGTGCCAGCAGTTACTCCCGGCAGACTGAAGCTTTCTTT. Translation gives CASSYSRQTEAFF. This chain connects TRBV6-5 to TRBJ1-1; D is uncertain. The germline gives CDR1 MNHEY, CDR2 SVGAGI. V shed 0 bases and J shed 5 bases, with 7 bases lying between them. This CDR3 is built from 13 residues.

This clonotype has a handful of counts. The chain has TRBV7-2 and TRBJ2-7; D uncertain. From germline, CDR1 is SGHTA and CDR2 FQGNSA. There are 13 residues in the CDR3. Trimming took 1 base from V and 5 from J, leaving 9 bases between them. The CDR3 sequence: CASSLVQGHEQYF. DNA of the CDR3: TGTGCCAGCAGCTTAGTTCAAGGGCACGAGCAGTACTTC.

The chain couples TRBV6-6 to TRBJ2-7; 10 bases map to TRBD1. The length of the CDR3 is 14 residues. CDR1 is MNHNY, CDR2 SVGAGI, per germline (reference sequence). The ends lost 7 bases at V and 3 bases at J; junction bases unmatched: 6. CDR3: CASIRDRGFYEQYF. CDR3 nucleotides: TGTGCCAGCATCCGGGACAGGGGATTCTACGAGCAGTACTTC.

This clonotype was detected ten times or more. This chain connects TRBV7-2 to TRBJ2-1, with TRBD2 matching 15 bases. Trimming took 5 bases from V and 10 from J; bases not matched to a gene: 9. From germline, CDR1 is SGHTA and CDR2 FQGNSA. The CDR3 sequence is 16 residues long. In DNA form, the CDR3 reads TGTGCCAGCAGCCCCCGACCGGGACTAGCGGGAGGAGAGCAGTTCTTC. Amino acid sequence: CASSPRPGLAGGEQFF.

This chain connects TRBV25-1 to TRBJ1-4; a weak D match, TRBD1 (6 bases). This CDR3 contains 16 residues. V was shortened by 4 bases and J by 2 bases, with 14 bases between the two germline ends. Germline CDR1 and CDR2: MGHDK and SYGVNS. CDR3 sequence: CASSALRGDTNEKLFF. CDR3 sequence (DNA): TGTGCCAGCAGTGCTCTTAGGGGGGATACTAATGAAAAACTGTTTTTT.

This sequence joins TRBV11-3 and TRBJ2-3; D is uncertain. The V gene lost 1 base and the J gene lost 3 bases, with 17 bases spanning the gap. CDR1 SGHNT and CDR2 YENEEA come from the germline V gene. The CDR3 length is 17 residues. The CDR3, as DNA: TGTGCCAGCAGCTTAGGCCCCGGCAGCACCGAAACAGATACGCAGTATTTT. It codes for CASSLGPGSTETDTQYF.

Details on this clonotype: This may be a read error, as it is one base from a much larger clone. The V and J genes are TRBV7-2 and TRBJ2-7; the D is unclear. The germline gives CDR1 SGHTA, CDR2 FQGNSA. V was clipped by 2 bases and J by 6 bases, with 14 bases between them. This CDR3 is 14 amino acids long. CDR3 in amino acids: CASSLRNSFLEQYF. The CDR3 nucleotides read TGTGCCAGCAGCTTAAGGAACAGTTTTCTCGAGCAGTACTTC. The entire variable domain, with the rest obtained from reference TRBV7-2 and TRBJ2-7, is as follows: GAGVSQSPSNKVTEKGKDVELRCDPISGHTALYWYRQSLGQGLEFLIYFQGNSAPDKSGLPSDRFSAERTGGSVSTLTIQRTQQEDSAVYLCASSLRNSFLEQYFGPGTRLTVT.

The rearrangement uses TRBV28 and TRBJ2-3; D may match TRBD1 or TRBD2 (5 bases each). Trimming stripped 2 bases from V and 10 bases from J, with 16 bases between. Germline V lookup: CDR1 MDHEN, CDR2 SYDVKM. The length of the CDR3 is 14 residues. This CDR3 reads CASSLNPLGAAQYF. CDR3 sequence (DNA): TGTGCCAGCAGTTTAAACCCCCTCGGGGCTGCGCAGTATTTT.

V is TRBV6-6 and J is TRBJ1-2; tentatively, D is TRBD1 (5 bases). Germline V lookup: CDR1 MNHNY, CDR2 SVGAGI (reference sequence). V dropped 10 bases and J dropped 7 bases, with 22 bases sitting between them. The CDR3 length is 14 residues. CDR3 nucleotide sequence: TGTGCCACCCTGTCAAACCCTGGGGACGGTGGCTACACCTTC. This encodes CATLSNPGDGGYTF.

The chain uses TRBV20-1 and TRBJ2-3, with 9 positions matching TRBD1. J lost 3 bases, V lost 6 bases, and 1 base had no gene match. The CDR3 spans 12 residues. CDR1 DFQATT and CDR2 SNEGSKA come from the germline V gene (reference sequence). The chain's CDR3 is CSAGQGTDTQYF. As DNA, the CDR3 is TGCAGTGCAGGACAGGGGACAGATACGCAGTATTTT.